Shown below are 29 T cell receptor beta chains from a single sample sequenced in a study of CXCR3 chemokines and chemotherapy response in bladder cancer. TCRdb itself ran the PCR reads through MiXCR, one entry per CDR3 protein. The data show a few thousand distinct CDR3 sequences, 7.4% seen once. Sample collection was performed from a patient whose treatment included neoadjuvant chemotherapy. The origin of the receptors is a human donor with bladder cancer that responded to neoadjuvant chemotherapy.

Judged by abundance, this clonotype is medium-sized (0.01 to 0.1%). CDR3 DNA sequence: TGTGCCAGTAGTATAGGACAGGACTACGAGCAGTACTTC. This gives the protein CASSIGQDYEQYF. V and J are TRBV19 and TRBJ2-7, with D perhaps TRBD1 (6 bases). V was pared by 1 base and J by 3 bases, with 7 bases between. The germline CDR1 and CDR2 sequences are LNHDA and SQIVND (reference sequence). The CDR3 is 13 residues long.

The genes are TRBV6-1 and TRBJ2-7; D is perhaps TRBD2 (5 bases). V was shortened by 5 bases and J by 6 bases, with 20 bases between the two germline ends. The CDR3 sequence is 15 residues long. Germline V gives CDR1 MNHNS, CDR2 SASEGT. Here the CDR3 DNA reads TGTGCCAGCAGTATTACCCCGGGAACGGTTCGCGAGCAGTACTTC. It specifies CASSITPGTVREQYF.

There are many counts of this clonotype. The CDR3 is CASPGLAGVPGETQYF. CDR3 sequence (DNA): TGTGCCAGCCCGGGACTAGCGGGGGTTCCGGGAGAGACCCAGTACTTC. The gene calls are TRBV6-1 and TRBJ2-5; 14 bases fit TRBD2. Germline trimming cut 8 bases from V and 4 bases from J; bases unmatched to any gene: 9. Germline V CDR1 and CDR2: MNHNS, SASEGT. The length of the CDR3 is 16 residues.

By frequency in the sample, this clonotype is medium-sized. The CDR3 DNA reads TGTGCCAGCAGTTACCTCGGGTTCGGAACTAGCGCAAACTCCTACAATGAGCAGTTCTTC. Translating it yields CASSYLGFGTSANSYNEQFF. The chain combines TRBV6-5 with TRBJ2-1; 7 bases match TRBD2. CDR1 is MNHEY and CDR2 is SVGAGI in the germline V gene. The CDR3 runs to 20 residues. V trimming: 2 bases; J trimming: 0 bases; junction bases outside the gene matches: 16.

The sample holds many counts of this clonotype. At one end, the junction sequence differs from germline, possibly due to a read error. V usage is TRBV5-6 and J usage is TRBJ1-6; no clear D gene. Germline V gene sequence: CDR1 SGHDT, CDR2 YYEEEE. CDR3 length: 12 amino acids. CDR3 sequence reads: CASSLVNSPLHF. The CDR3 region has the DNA TGTGCCAGCAGTTTGGTTAATTCACCCCTCCACTTT.

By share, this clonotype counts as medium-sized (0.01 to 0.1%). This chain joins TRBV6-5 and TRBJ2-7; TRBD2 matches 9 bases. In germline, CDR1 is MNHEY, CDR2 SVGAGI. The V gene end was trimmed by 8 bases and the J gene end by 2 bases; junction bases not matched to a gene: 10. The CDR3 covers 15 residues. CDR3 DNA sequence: TGTGCCAGCGGAAGGAGGGGGACTAGCACCTACGAGCAGTACTTC. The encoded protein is CASGRRGTSTYEQYF.

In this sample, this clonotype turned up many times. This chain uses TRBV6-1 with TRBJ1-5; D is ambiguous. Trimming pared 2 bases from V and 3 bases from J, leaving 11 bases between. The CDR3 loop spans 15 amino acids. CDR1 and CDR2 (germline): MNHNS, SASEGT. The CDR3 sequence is CASSEWHGSNQPQHF. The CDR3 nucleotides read TGTGCCAGCAGTGAATGGCACGGATCCAATCAGCCCCAGCATTTT.

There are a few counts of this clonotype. CDR3 protein: CATGGLRSNQPQHF. The CDR3 DNA follows: TGTGCCACCGGAGGCCTAAGAAGCAATCAGCCCCAGCATTTT. The chain joins TRBV6-1 to TRBJ1-5, with D hard to call. This CDR3 has 14 amino acids. Germline values: CDR1 MNHNS, CDR2 SASEGT. V was trimmed by 10 bases and J by 1 base, leaving 14 bases between them.

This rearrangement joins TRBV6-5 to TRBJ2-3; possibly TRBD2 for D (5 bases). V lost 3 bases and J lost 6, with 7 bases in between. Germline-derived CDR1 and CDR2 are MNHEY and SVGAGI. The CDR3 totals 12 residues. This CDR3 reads CASSYRGDTQYF. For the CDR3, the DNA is TGTGCCAGCAGTTATAGAGGGGATACGCAGTATTTT.

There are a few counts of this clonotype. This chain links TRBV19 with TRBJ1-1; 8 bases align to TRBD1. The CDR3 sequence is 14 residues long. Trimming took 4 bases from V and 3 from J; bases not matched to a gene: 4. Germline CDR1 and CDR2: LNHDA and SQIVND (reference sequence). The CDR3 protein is CASSSQGAYTEAFF. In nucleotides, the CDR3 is TGTGCCAGTAGTAGTCAGGGGGCCTACACTGAAGCTTTCTTT.

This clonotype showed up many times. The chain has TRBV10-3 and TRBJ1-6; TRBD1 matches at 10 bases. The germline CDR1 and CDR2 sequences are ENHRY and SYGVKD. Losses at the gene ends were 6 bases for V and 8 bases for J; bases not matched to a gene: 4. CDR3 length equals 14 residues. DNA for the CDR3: TGTGCCATCAGGGCCGGGACAGGGGATTCACCCCTCCACTTT. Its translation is CAIRAGTGDSPLHF.

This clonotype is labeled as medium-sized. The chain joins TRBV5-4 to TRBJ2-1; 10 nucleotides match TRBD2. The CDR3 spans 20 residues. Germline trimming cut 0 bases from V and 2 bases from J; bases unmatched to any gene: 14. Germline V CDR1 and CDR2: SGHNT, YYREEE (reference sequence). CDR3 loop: CASSLGGPSGGVTTYNEQFF. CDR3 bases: TGTGCCAGCAGCTTGGGCGGTCCTAGCGGGGGCGTAACTACCTACAATGAGCAGTTCTTC.

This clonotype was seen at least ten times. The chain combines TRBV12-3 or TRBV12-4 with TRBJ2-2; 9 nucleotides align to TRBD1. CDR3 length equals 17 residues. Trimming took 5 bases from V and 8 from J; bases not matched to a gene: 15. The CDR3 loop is CASSTTTGGSAPGELFF. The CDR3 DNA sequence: TGTGCCAGCAGTACCACGACAGGGGGTTCTGCTCCTGGGGAGCTGTTTTTT.

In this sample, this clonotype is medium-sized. The CDR3 here is CASSAPWRWGGGANVLTF. The CDR3 bases are TGTGCCAGCAGCGCACCCTGGAGGTGGGGGGGTGGGGCCAACGTCCTGACTTTC. This chain links TRBV7-2 with TRBJ2-6, with 7 bases identical to TRBD2. The germline gives CDR1 SGHTA, CDR2 FQGNSA. Trimming at V came to 5 bases and at J to 3 bases, leaving 13 bases not matched to a gene. This CDR3 is built from 18 residues.

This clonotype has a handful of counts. CDR3 DNA sequence: TGTGCCAGCACCCTAGACAGGGAAGAGACCCAGTACTTC. This codes for CASTLDREETQYF. The chain links TRBV12-3 or TRBV12-4 to TRBJ2-5, with 7 bases that match TRBD1. V dropped 7 bases and J dropped 3; count of bases not matched to a gene: 5. The CDR3 spans 13 residues.

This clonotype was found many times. CDR3 sequence (DNA): TGTGCCAGTAGTCCGCAGGGGAACTCCTACGAGCAGTACTTC. Translated, it gives CASSPQGNSYEQYF. The chain links TRBV19 to TRBJ2-7, with a weak D call TRBD1 (6 bases). Deletions cut 5 bases from V and 0 bases from J, with 11 bases between. This CDR3 region has 14 residues. Germline V CDR1 and CDR2: LNHDA, SQIVND (reference sequence).

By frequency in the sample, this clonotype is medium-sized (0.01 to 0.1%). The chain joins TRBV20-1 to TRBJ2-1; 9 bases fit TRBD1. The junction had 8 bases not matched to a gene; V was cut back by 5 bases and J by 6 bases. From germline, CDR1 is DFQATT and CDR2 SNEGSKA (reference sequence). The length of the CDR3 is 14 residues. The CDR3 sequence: CSAGRTGVGNEQFF. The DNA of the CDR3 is TGCAGTGCTGGACGGACAGGGGTGGGCAATGAGCAGTTCTTC.

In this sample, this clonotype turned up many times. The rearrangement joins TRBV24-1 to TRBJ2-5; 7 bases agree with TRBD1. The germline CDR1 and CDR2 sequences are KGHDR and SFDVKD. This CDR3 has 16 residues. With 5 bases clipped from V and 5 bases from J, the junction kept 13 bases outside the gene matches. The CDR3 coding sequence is TGTGCCACCAGTGCGAAGGGCAGGGGGTTCGTGGAGACCCAGTACTTC. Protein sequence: CATSAKGRGFVETQYF.

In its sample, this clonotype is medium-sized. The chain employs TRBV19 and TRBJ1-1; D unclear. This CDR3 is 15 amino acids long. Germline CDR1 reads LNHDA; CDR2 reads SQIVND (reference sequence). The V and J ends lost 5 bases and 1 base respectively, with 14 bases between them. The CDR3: CASSVSGSANTEAFF. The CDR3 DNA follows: TGTGCCAGTAGTGTGTCGGGCTCGGCGAACACTGAAGCTTTCTTT.

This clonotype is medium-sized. As DNA, the CDR3 is TGTGCCACCAGTGATTCACCCCGGGGTGGGTTAGTAACTGAAGCTTTCTTT. Translation gives CATSDSPRGGLVTEAFF. The chain employs TRBV24-1 and TRBJ1-1, with D unresolved. The CDR3 contains 17 residues. The germline V gene encodes CDR1 KGHDR and CDR2 SFDVKD. V was pared by 2 bases and J by 5 bases, with 20 bases between.

The CDR3 sequence is CATSRDPVRQGIGGELFF. CDR3 bases: TGTGCCACCAGCAGAGACCCTGTGAGACAGGGTATTGGCGGGGAGCTGTTTTTT. The V call is TRBV15, the J call TRBJ2-2; TRBD1 agrees at 7 bases. V was pared by 0 bases and J by 7 bases, with 14 bases of the junction left unmatched. Looked up from germline, CDR1 is LNHNV and CDR2 is YYDKDF (reference sequence). The CDR3 totals 18 residues.

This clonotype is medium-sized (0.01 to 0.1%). CDR3 residues: CSFGVYGGQPDTQYF. The CDR3 DNA reads as TGCAGCTTTGGGGTCTACGGCGGTCAACCAGATACGCAGTATTTT. The J gene is TRBJ2-3, the V gene TRBV29-1; no reliable D call. Germline V gene sequence: CDR1 SQVTM, CDR2 ANQGSEA. CDR3 length: 15 residues. Trimming removed 8 bases at V and 4 bases at J, with 22 bases between.

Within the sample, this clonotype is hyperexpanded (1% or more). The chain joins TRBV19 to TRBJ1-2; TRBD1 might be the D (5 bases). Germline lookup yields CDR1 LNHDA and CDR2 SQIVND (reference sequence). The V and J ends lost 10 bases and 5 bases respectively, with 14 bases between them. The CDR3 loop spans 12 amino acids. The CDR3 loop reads CATATAVYGYTF. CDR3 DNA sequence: TGTGCCACCGCGACAGCGGTTTATGGCTACACCTTC. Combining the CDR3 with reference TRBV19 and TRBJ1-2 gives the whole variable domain DGGITQSPKYLFRKEGQNVTLSCEQNLNHDAMYWYRQDPGQGLRLIYYSQIVNDFQKGDIAEGYSVSREKKESFPLTVTSAQKNPTAFYLCATATAVYGYTFGSGTRLTVV.

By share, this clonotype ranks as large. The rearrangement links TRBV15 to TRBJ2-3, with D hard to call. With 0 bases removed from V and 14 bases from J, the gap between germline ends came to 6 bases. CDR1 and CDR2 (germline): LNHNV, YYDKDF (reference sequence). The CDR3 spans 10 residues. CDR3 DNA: TGTGCCACCAGCAGAGATCGGTTGTATTTT. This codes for CATSRDRLYF.

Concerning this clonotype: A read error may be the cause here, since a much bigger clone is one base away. As DNA, the CDR3 is TGCAGCGTTGAAGAAGAATACAATCAGCACCAGCATTTT. Its translation is CSVEEEYNQHQHF. The V call is TRBV29-1, the J call TRBJ1-5, with unresolved D. The CDR3 runs 13 residues. Germline CDR1 and CDR2: SQVTM and ANQGSEA.

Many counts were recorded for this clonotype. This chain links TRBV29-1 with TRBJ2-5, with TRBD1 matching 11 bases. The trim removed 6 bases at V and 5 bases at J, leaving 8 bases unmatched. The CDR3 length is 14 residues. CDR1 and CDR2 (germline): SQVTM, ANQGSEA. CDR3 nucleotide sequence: TGCAGCGTGGAGGGACAGGGGGTGGGGGAGACCCAGTACTTC. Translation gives CSVEGQGVGETQYF.

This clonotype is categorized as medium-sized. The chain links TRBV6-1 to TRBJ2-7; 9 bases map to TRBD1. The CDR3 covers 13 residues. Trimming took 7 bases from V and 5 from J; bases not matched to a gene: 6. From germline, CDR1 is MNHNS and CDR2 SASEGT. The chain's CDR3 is CASIGTGLDEQYF. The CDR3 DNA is TGTGCCAGCATCGGGACAGGGTTGGACGAGCAGTACTTC.

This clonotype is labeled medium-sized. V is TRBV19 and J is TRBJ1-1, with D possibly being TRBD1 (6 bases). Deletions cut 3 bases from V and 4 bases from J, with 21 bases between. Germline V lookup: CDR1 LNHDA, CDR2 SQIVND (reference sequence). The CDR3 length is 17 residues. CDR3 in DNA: TGTGCCAGTAGTATTTTAACCACGGGGGCGCGGGGCACTGAAGCTTTCTTT. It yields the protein CASSILTTGARGTEAFF.

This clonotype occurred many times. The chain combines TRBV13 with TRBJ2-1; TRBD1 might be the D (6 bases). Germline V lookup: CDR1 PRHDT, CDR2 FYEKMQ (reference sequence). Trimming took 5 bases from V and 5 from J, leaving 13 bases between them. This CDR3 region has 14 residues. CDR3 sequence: CASSDRDKNNEQFF. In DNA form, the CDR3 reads TGTGCCAGCAGCGACCGGGACAAGAACAATGAGCAGTTCTTC.